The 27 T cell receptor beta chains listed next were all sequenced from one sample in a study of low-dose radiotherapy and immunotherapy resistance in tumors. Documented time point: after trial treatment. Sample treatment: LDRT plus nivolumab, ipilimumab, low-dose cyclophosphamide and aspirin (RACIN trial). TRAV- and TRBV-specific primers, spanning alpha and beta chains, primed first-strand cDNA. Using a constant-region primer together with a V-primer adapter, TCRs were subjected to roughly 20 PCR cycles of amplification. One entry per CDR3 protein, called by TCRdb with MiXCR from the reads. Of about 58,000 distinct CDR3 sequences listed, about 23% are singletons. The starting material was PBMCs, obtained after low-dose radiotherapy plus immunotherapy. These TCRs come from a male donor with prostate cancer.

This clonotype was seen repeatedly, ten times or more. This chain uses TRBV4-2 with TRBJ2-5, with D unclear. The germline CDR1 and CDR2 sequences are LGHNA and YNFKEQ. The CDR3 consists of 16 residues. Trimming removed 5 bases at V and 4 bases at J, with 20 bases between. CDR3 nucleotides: TGTGCCAGCAGCAGCCAAGGAGACCGGGTGGGAGAGACCCAGTACTTC. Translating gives CASSSQGDRVGETQYF.

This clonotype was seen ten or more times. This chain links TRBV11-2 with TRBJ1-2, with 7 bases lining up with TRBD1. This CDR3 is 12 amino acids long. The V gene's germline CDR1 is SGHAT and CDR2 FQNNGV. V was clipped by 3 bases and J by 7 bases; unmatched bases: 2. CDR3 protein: CASSFGDSGYTF. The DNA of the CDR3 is TGTGCCAGCAGCTTTGGGGACAGTGGCTACACCTTC.

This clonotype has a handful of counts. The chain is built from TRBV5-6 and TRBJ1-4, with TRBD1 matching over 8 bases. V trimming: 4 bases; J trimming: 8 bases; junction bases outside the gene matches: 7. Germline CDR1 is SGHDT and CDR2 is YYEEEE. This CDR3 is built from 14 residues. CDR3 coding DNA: TGTGCCAGCAGCGCCAGGGGGCGTCAGGAAAAACTGTTTTTT. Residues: CASSARGRQEKLFF.

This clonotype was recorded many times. CDR3 DNA: TGTGCCAGCAGCTTAGAGGCTAGCGGGAACACAGATACGCAGTATTTT. It translates to CASSLEASGNTDTQYF. The V gene is TRBV7-6, the J gene TRBJ2-3; 9 nucleotides match TRBD2. CDR3 length equals 16 residues. Trimming at V came to 1 base and at J to 2 bases, leaving 4 bases not matched to a gene. In germline, CDR1 is SGHVS, CDR2 FNYEAQ.

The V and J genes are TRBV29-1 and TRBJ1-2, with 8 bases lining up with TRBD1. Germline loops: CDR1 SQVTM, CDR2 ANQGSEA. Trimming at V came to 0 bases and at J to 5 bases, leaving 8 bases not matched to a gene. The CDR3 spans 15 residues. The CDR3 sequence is CSVEDFGRGLYGYTF. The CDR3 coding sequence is TGCAGCGTTGAAGATTTCGGCAGGGGGCTTTATGGCTACACCTTC.

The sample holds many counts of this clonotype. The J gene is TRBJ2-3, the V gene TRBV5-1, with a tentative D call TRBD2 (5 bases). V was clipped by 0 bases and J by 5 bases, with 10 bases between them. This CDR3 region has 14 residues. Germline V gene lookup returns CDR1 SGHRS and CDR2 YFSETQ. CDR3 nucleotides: TGCGCCAGCAGCTTGGCGCCAGGAGGAGATACGCAGTATTTT. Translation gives CASSLAPGGDTQYF.

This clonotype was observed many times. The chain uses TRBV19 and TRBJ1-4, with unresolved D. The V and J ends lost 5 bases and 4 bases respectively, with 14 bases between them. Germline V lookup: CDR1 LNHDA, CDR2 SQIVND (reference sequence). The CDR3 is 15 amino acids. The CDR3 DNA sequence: TGTGCCAGTAGTCCCAAGAGTTCTGGTAATGAAAAACTGTTTTTT. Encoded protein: CASSPKSSGNEKLFF.

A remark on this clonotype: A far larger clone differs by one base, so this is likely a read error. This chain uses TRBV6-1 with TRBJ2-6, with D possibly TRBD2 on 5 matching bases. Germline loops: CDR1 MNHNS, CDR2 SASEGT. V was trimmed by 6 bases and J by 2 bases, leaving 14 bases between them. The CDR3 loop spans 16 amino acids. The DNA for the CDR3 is TGTGCCAGCAGCAATGGGGTCGGGGCTGGGGCCAACGTCCTGACTTTC. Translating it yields CASSNGVGAGANVLTF.

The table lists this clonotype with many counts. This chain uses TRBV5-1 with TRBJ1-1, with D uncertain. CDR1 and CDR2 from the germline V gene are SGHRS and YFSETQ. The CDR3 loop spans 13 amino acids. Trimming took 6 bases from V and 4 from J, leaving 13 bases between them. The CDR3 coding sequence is TGCGCCAGCACGTCCCTCCCGGCCACTGAAGCTTTCTTT. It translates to CASTSLPATEAFF.

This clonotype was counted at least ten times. CDR3 loop: CASSQDAQGFPLHF. The CDR3 nucleotides read TGTGCCAGCAGCCAAGATGCCCAGGGTTTTCCCCTCCACTTT. The V gene is TRBV4-2, the J gene TRBJ1-6; tentative D call: TRBD1 (5 bases). Germline V CDR1 and CDR2: LGHNA, YNFKEQ. This CDR3 is 14 amino acids long. V was cut by 0 bases and J by 13 bases, with 13 bases left in between.

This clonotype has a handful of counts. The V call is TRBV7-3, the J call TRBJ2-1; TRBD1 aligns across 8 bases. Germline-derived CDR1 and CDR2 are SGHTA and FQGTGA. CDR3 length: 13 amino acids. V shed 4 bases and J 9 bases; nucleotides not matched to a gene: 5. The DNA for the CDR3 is TGTGCCAGCAGCTACACGACAGGGGCTGAGCAGTTCTTC. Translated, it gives CASSYTTGAEQFF.

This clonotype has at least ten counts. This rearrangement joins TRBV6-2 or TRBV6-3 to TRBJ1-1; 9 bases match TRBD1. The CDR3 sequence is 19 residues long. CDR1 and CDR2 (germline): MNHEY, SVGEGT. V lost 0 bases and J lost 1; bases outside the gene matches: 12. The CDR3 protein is CASSYSAQLTGGENTEAFF. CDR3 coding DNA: TGTGCCAGCAGTTACTCAGCTCAACTAACAGGGGGCGAGAACACTGAAGCTTTCTTT.

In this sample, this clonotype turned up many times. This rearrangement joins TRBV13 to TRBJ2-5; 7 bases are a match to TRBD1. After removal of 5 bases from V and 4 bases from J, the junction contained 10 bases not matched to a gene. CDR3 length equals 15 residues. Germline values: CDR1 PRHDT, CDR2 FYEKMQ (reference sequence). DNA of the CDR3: TGTGCCAGCAGCCACCGACAGGGACGAGGAGAGACCCAGTACTTC. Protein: CASSHRQGRGETQYF.

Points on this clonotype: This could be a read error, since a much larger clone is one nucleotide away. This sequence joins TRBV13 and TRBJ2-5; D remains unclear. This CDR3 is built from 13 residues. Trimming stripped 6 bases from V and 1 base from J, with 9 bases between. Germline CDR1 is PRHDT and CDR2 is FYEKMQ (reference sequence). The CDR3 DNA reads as TGTGCCAGCAGTTTCCCGACCCAAGAGACCCAGTACTTC. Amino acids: CASSFPTQETQYF. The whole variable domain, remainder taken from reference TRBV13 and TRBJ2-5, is AAGVIQSPRHLIKEKRETATLKCYPIPRHDTVYWYQQGPGQDPQFLISFYEKMQSDKGSIPDRFSAQQFSDYHSELNMSSLELGDSALYFCASSFPTQETQYFGPGTRLLVL.

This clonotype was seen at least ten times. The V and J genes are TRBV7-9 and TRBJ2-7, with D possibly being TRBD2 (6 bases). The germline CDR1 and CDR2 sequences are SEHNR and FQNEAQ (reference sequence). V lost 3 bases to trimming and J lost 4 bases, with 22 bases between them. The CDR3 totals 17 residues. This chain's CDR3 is CASSFYVAGPGSYEQYF. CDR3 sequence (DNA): TGTGCCAGCAGCTTCTATGTTGCGGGGCCCGGGAGTTACGAGCAGTACTTC.

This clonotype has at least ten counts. Written as DNA, the CDR3 is TGCAGTGCTAGACGGGACAGAGATAATTCACCCCTCCACTTT. It specifies CSARRDRDNSPLHF. V and J are TRBV20-1 and TRBJ1-6, with 7 bases matching TRBD1. This CDR3 region has 14 residues. V dropped 2 bases and J dropped 5; count of bases not matched to a gene: 3. CDR1 and CDR2 from the germline V gene are DFQATT and SNEGSKA (reference sequence).

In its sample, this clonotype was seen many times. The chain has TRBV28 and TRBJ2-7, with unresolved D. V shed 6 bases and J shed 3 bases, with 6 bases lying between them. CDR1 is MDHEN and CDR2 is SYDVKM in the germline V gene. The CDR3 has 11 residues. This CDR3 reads CASRHSYEQYF. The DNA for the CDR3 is TGTGCCAGCAGGCACAGCTACGAGCAGTACTTC.

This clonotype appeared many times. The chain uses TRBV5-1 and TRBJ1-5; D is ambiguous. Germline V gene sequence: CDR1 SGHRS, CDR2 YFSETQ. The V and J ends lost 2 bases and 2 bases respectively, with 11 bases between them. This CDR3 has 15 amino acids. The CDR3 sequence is CASSLGSGGNQPQHF. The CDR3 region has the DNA TGCGCCAGCAGCTTAGGATCCGGGGGCAATCAGCCCCAGCATTTT.

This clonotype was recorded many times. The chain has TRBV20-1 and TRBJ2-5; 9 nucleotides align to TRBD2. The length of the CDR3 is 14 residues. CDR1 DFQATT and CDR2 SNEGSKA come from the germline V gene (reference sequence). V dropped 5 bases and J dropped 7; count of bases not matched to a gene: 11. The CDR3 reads CSASPTSGGGTQYF. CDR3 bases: TGCAGTGCTTCCCCGACTAGCGGCGGGGGGACCCAGTACTTC.

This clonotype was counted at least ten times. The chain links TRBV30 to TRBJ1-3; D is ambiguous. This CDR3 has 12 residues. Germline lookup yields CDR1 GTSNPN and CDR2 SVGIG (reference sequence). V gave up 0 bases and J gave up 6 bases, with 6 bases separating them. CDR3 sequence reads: CAWSVLVNTIYF. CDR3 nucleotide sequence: TGTGCCTGGAGTGTACTGGTAAACACCATATATTTT. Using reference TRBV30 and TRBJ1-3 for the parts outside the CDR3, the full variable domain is SQTIHQWPATLVQPVGSPLSLECTVEGTSNPNLYWYRQAAGRGLQLLFYSVGIGQISSEVPQNLSASRPQDRQFILSSKKLLLSDSGFYLCAWSVLVNTIYFGEGSWLTVV.

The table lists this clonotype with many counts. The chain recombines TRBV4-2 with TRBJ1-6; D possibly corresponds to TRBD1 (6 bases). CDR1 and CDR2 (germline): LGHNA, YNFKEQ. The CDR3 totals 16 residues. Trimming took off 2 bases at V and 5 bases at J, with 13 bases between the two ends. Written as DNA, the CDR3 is TGTGCCAGCAGCCAAACACGAAGGGGGAATAATTCACCCCTCCACTTT. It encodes CASSQTRRGNNSPLHF.

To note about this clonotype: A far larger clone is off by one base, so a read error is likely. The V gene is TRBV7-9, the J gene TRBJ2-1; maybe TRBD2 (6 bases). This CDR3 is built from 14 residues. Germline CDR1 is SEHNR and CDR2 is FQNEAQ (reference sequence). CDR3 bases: TGTGTCAGCAGCTTAGCTCTGCGGGGCACGGAGCAGTTCTTC. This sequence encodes CVSSLALRGTEQFF.

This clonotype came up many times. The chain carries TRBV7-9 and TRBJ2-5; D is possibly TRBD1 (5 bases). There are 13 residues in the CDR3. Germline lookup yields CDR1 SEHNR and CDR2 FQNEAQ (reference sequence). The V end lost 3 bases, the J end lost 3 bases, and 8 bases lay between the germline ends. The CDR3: CASSFPTEETQYF. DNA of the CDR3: TGTGCCAGCAGCTTCCCGACAGAAGAGACCCAGTACTTC.

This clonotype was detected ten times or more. The CDR3 here is CSVESGSGANVLTF. The CDR3 nucleotides read TGCAGCGTTGAATCGGGTTCCGGGGCCAACGTCCTGACTTTC. The chain links TRBV29-1 to TRBJ2-6; D unresolved. V lost 2 bases to trimming and J lost 4 bases, with 9 bases between them. Germline V gene data show CDR1 as SQVTM and CDR2 as ANQGSEA. The CDR3 loop spans 14 amino acids. The whole variable domain, remainder taken from reference TRBV29-1 and TRBJ2-6, is SAVISQKPSRDICQRGTSLTIQCQVDSQVTMMFWYRQQPGQSLTLIATANQGSEATYESGFVIDKFPISRPNLTFSTLTVSNMSPEDSSIYLCSVESGSGANVLTFGAGSRLTVL.

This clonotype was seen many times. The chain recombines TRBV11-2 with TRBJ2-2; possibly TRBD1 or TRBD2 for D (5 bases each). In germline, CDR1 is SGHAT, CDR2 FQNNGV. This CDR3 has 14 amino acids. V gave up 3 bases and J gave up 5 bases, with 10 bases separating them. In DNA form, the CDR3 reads TGTGCCAGCAGCTTTGGGGGTGGGACCGGGGAGCTGTTTTTT. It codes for CASSFGGGTGELFF.

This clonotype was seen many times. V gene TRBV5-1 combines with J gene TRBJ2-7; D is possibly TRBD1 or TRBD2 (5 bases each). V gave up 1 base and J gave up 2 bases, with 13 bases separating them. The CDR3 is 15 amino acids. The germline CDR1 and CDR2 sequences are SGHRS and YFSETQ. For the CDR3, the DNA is TGCGCCAGCAGCTTGACGGGACGGGGTACCTACGAGCAGTACTTC. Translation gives CASSLTGRGTYEQYF.

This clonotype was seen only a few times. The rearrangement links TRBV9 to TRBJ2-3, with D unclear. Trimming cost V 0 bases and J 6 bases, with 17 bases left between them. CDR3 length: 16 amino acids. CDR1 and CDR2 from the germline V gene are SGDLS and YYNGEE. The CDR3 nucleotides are TGTGCCAGCAGCGTAGTTGGAAGGACCCCGATGGATACGCAGTATTTT. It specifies CASSVVGRTPMDTQYF.